The T cell receptor beta chain under discussion was sequenced for a study of T cells in Graves' hyperthyroidism and ophthalmopathy. Amplification targeted TCR beta CDR3 regions from RNA transcripts. The HTBI set primed first-round TCR CDR3 RT-PCR. TCRdb re-analysed the multiplex PCR reads in MiXCR, keeping a single row per CDR3 protein. The top ten hold 16% of the sample, which has 690,000 or so distinct CDR3 sequences, roughly 20% seen once. This CDR3 has 15 amino acids. Trimming removed 3 bases from V and 6 bases from J, with 17 bases in between. This clonotype showed up many times. What was sequenced was blood. The chain uses TRBV12-3 or TRBV12-4 and TRBJ1-2; perhaps TRBD1 as D (5 bases). The origin of this receptor is a woman aged 45-59 years with Graves' hyperthyroidism that later progressed to Graves' ophthalmopathy. The CDR3: CASSFLRAPPDGYTF. Written as DNA, the CDR3 is TGTGCCAGCAGTTTTCTCAGGGCCCCCCCCGATGGCTACACCTTC.